The clone carrying this T cell receptor (beta chain) occurred many times. Barcoded TCR alpha and TCR beta cDNA libraries with UMIs came from 5'RACE using constant-segment primers. TCRdb used MiXCR to reprocess the 5' RACE reads, holding one entry per CDR3 protein. The sample has more than 250,000 distinct CDR3 sequences, around 15% seen once. The sample comes from a study of T-cell memory formation after mild COVID-19. Background on the study: Among the donors, TCR clusters were largely specific to each donor.

Germline lookup yields CDR1 MNHEY and CDR2 SVGAGI. The germline V and J ends were trimmed by 0 bases and 0 bases, with 15 bases remaining between them. CDR3 length: 18 residues. Sequencing input: PBMCs or a T cell subset sorted from them (not recorded which). J is TRBJ1-3 and V is TRBV6-5; D possibly corresponds to TRBD1 (6 bases). The sequence was obtained from a man younger than 30 who had mild COVID-19 (a few samples of this study predate the infection). Cell type and time point are not known. CDR3 bases: TGTGCCAGCAGTTACTCGAAGGGGGGCCCCTCCTCTGGAAACACCATATATTTT. The encoded protein is CASSYSKGGPSSGNTIYF.